These 4 T cell receptor beta chains came from one sample sequenced in a study of cytomegalovirus exposure and HLA in healthy donors. PCR involved 60 Vbeta and 13 Jbeta primers. Clones were sequenced by immunoSEQ multiplex PCR, and TCRdb holds only the in-frame ones, with some missing. The sample has roughly 160,000 clones, roughly 84% seen once. Sequencing was performed on PBMCs. These receptors were obtained from a boy younger than 10 in good health and CMV-seronegative.

This clone is a singleton in its sample. This chain joins TRBV27 and TRBJ1-5; TRBD1 agrees at 10 bases. J was trimmed by 6 bases and V by 0 bases; bases with no gene match: 11. The germline V gene encodes CDR1 MNHEY and CDR2 SMNVEV (reference sequence). This CDR3 has 18 residues. As DNA, the CDR3 is TGTGCCAGCAGTTTATCCCTCATTGGACAGGGGGTAGGTCAGCCCCAGCATTTT. Encoded protein: CASSLSLIGQGVGQPQHF.

This chain connects TRBV2 to TRBJ2-7; 8 bases map to TRBD1. With V trimmed by 3 bases and J by 1 base, 5 bases remained unmatched. The CDR3 length is 15 residues. Germline lookup yields CDR1 SNHLY and CDR2 FYNNEI. DNA for the CDR3: TGTGCCAGCAGTGAGGGCAGGGGGCCTTCCTACGAGCAGTACTTC. Protein: CASSEGRGPSYEQYF.

This clone has a handful of counts. The chain links TRBV19 to TRBJ1-1, with D unresolved. CDR3 length: 14 residues. The V gene lost 6 bases and the J gene lost 1 base, with 12 bases spanning the gap. Germline V CDR1 and CDR2: LNHDA, SQIVND (reference sequence). The CDR3 nucleotides read TGTGCCAGTAGCCCCATCGAGAGGAACACTGAAGCTTTCTTT. This encodes CASSPIERNTEAFF.

The CDR3 region has the DNA TGTGCCTGGAGTGTACCAAGGACAGGGGCCGGGGAGCTGTTTTTT. This gives the protein CAWSVPRTGAGELFF. The chain links TRBV30 to TRBJ2-2; the match to TRBD1 covers 9 bases. The CDR3 runs 15 residues. CDR1 and CDR2 from the germline V gene are GTSNPN and SVGIG (reference sequence). V shed 0 bases, J shed 6 bases, and the junction held 5 bases outside the gene matches.